A single T cell receptor beta chain is shown here with its context. Its target is not known. During the collection period, no donor immune events like infections were recorded. This specimen belongs to a study of identifying expanded T cells in peripheral blood. Study outcomes and limitations: Differentially abundant clones: 1 to 1.5 between replicates, approximately 16 at roughly 13 days, 19 to 20 at four.

Using immunoSEQ multiplex PCR, the repertoire was profiled, and TCRdb retains in-frame clones only, with some absent. Of 100,000 to 110,000 clones in the sample, approximately 88% were seen once. The CDR3 runs to 15 residues. The germline gives CDR1 SGHRS, CDR2 YFSETQ. Trimming took 5 bases from V and 4 from J; bases not matched to a gene: 7. The clonotype comes from a person aged 18 to 70 in good health. The chain joins TRBV5-1 to TRBJ2-5, with TRBD1 identical over 11 bases. The sample comprised blood. This CDR3 is CASRLPGTGGETQYF. CDR3 in DNA: TGCGCCAGCAGGTTACCCGGGACAGGGGGAGAGACCCAGTACTTC.